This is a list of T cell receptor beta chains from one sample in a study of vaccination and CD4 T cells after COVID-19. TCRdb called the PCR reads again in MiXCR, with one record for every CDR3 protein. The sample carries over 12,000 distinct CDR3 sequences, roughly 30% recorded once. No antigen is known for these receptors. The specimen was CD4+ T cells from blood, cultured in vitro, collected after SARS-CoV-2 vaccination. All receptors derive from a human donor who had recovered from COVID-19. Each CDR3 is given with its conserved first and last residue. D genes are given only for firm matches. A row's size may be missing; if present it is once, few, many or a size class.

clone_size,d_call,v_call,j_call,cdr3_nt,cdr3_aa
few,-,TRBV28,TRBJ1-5,TGTGCCAGCAGTTTTAGTGGGCGTCAGCCCCAGCATTTT,CASSFSGRQPQHF
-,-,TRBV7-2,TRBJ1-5,TGTGCCAGCAGCTTACAGCGTAATCAGCCCCAGCATTTT,CASSLQRNQPQHF
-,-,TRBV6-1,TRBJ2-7,TGTGCCAGCAGTCCTTGGACCCTGTCAGACGAGCAGTACTTC,CASSPWTLSDEQYF
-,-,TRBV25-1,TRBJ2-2,TGTGCCAGCAGGGGACCGGGAAACACCGGGGAGCTGTTTTTT,CASRGPGNTGELFF
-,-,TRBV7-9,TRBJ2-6,TGTGCCAGCATCGTTGGCGGGTCTGGGGCCAACGTCCTGACTTTC,CASIVGGSGANVLTF
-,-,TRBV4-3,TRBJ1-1,TGCGCCAGCAGCCAACAACACTTACGGGCAGGGGTGAACACTGAAGCTTTCTTT,CASSQQHLRAGVNTEAFF
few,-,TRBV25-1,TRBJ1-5,TGTGCCAGCAGTGAATATACTTTGACCCTTTATAGCAATCAGCCCCAGCATTTT,CASSEYTLTLYSNQPQHF
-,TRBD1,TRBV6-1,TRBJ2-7,TGTGCCAGCAGTGACGCCTTGAGGACAGGGGTCAAGCACGAGCAGTACTTC,CASSDALRTGVKHEQYF
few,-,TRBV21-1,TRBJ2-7,TGTGCCAGCAGCAAGTGGCGGACTAGCGATCATTACGAGCAGTACTTC,CASSKWRTSDHYEQYF
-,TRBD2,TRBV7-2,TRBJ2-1,TGTGCCAGCAGCTTGGGACTAGCGGGACGGGATGAGCAGTTCTTC,CASSLGLAGRDEQFF
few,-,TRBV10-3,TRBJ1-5,TGTGCCAGCCGGGGGGGGGCTGGGCAGCCCCAGCATTTT,CASRGGAGQPQHF
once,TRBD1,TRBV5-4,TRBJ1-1,TGTGCCAGCAGCTTGGGGGGGAACAGGGGAGCTGAAGCTTTCTTT,CASSLGGNRGAEAFF
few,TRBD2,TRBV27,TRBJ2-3,TGTGCCAGCAGTCGGCTAGCGGGAGCCCATACGCAGTATTTT,CASSRLAGAHTQYF
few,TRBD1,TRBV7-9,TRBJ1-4,TGTGCCAGCAGCCGCGGACAGGGGAGGGAAGCTAATGAAAAACTGTTTTTT,CASSRGQGREANEKLFF
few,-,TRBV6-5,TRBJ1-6,TGTGCCAGCAGTTATACAGGGAACTATAATTCACCCCTCCACTTT,CASSYTGNYNSPLHF
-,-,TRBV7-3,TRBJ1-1,TGTGCCAGCAGCTTAGGGGGTTCGAACACTGAAGCTTTCTTT,CASSLGGSNTEAFF
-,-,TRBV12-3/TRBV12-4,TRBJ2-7,TGTGCCAGCAGTCCTCTAGCGAGAAGCTCCTACGAGCAGTACTTC,CASSPLARSSYEQYF